This is a list of T cell receptor beta chains from one sample in a study of blood T cell repertoires in COVID-19. Produced via immunoSEQ multiplex PCR; TCRdb's table is partial and in-frame only. The table records about 280,000 clones, more than 85% of them present only once. Sequenced material: PBMCs or T cells enriched from blood (not recorded which). These receptors all stem from a man between 40 and 49 years old who had been exposed to COVID-19. The CDR3 runs from the conserved cysteine through the conserved F or W. Fields, in order: J gene, D gene, V gene, clone size, CDR3 DNA, CDR3 protein. A D gene is named only where the DNA matches it firmly. Expanded clones get a size class; other rows say once, few or many, or leave the size out.

j_call: TRBJ2-5
d_call: TRBD2
v_call: TRBV5-4
clone_size: -
cdr3_nt: TGTGCCAGCAGCTCGGCGGGAGTAGGGGAGACCCAGTACTTC
cdr3_aa: CASSSAGVGETQYF

j_call: TRBJ1-5
d_call: TRBD1
v_call: TRBV30
clone_size: once
cdr3_nt: TGTGCCTGGAGTGTACTATTAGACGAGACAGGGGACGAGATCCAGGACAATCAGCCCCAGCATTTT
cdr3_aa: CAWSVLLDETGDEIQDNQPQHF

j_call: TRBJ2-7
d_call: -
v_call: TRBV5-1
clone_size: -
cdr3_nt: TGCGCCAGCAGCTTGGACCCGGGTAGGGAGCAGTACTTC
cdr3_aa: CASSLDPGREQYF

j_call: TRBJ2-7
d_call: -
v_call: TRBV4-3
clone_size: -
cdr3_nt: TGCGCCAGCAGCCAAGCCCCCGGGACAACCTACGAGCAGTACTTC
cdr3_aa: CASSQAPGTTYEQYF

j_call: TRBJ1-1
d_call: -
v_call: TRBV25-1
clone_size: -
cdr3_nt: TGTGCCAGCAGTGAATCAGGCCGGGGGAGTTTGAACACTGAAGCTTTCTTT
cdr3_aa: CASSESGRGSLNTEAFF

j_call: TRBJ1-1
d_call: -
v_call: TRBV28
clone_size: -
cdr3_nt: TGTGCCAGCAGTTTAGCTAGGGGTGAAGCTTTCTTT
cdr3_aa: CASSLARGEAFF

j_call: TRBJ1-1
d_call: -
v_call: TRBV4-3
clone_size: -
cdr3_nt: TGCGCCAGCAGCCAAGTCCCCCTAAAGAGTCCTATGAACACTGAAGCTTTCTTT
cdr3_aa: CASSQVPLKSPMNTEAFF

j_call: TRBJ1-1
d_call: -
v_call: TRBV13
clone_size: -
cdr3_nt: TGTGCCAGCAGCTTAGCTGCAGATAATGAAGCTTTCTTT
cdr3_aa: CASSLAADNEAFF

j_call: TRBJ2-1
d_call: -
v_call: TRBV7-9
clone_size: -
cdr3_nt: TGTGCCAGCAGGCGGGACTTGAACAATGAGCAGTTCTTC
cdr3_aa: CASRRDLNNEQFF

j_call: TRBJ2-7
d_call: TRBD1
v_call: TRBV5-4
clone_size: -
cdr3_nt: TGTGCCAGCAGCACCCTGACAGGGCTGGACTACGAGCAGTACTTC
cdr3_aa: CASSTLTGLDYEQYF